This record covers a single T cell receptor (beta chain). The data were taken from a study of blood T cell repertoires in COVID-19. Germline assignment: CDR1 LNHDA and CDR2 SQIVND (reference sequence). Trimming cost V 10 bases and J 2 bases; bases outside gene matches: 15. The CDR3 totals 18 residues. Sequenced by immunoSEQ multiplex PCR; TCRdb stores in-frame clones only, minus some. The table lists 200,000 to 250,000 clones, 92% of them singletons. The sequence came from a man aged 55 to 70 with COVID-19, enrolled during active disease. Sample: peripheral blood. This chain uses TRBV19 with TRBJ2-1, with 12 positions matching TRBD2. The CDR3 sequence: CAISSGRAQGRPYNEQFF. As DNA, the CDR3 is TGTGCCATATCTAGCGGGAGGGCCCAGGGTCGGCCCTACAATGAGCAGTTCTTC.